A selection of T cell receptor beta chains follows, all from one sample in a study of blood T cell repertoires in COVID-19. Libraries were prepared by immunoSEQ multiplex PCR; TCRdb keeps only in-frame clonotypes and omits some of them. This table has some 220,000 clones, around four fifths appearing once. Input material: peripheral blood. The origin of the receptors is a woman aged 55-69 years with active or convalescent COVID-19. The CDR3 runs from the conserved cysteine through the conserved F or W. D genes are given only for firm matches. Only some rows state a clone size, as once, few, many or a class for expanded clones.

>TRBJ1-1|-|TRBV5-5|once
CASSLDIANTEAFF
TGTGCCAGCAGCTTGGACATCGCGAACACTGAAGCTTTCTTT
>TRBJ1-4|-|TRBV25-1|-
CASSESGATNEKLFF
TGTGCCAGCAGTGAGTCGGGTGCAACTAATGAAAAACTGTTTTTT
>TRBJ2-6|-|TRBV6-1|-
CASSEGRYSGANVLTF
TGTGCCAGCAGTGAGGGGCGGTACTCTGGGGCCAACGTCCTGACTTTC
>TRBJ1-6|TRBD1|TRBV28|-
CASSRTGGVNSPLHF
TGTGCCAGCAGTCGCACAGGGGGCGTTAATTCACCCCTCCACTTT
>TRBJ2-6|TRBD1|TRBV2|-
CASSGRQGAESGANVLTF
TGTGCCAGCAGTGGGAGACAGGGGGCAGAGTCTGGGGCCAACGTCCTGACTTTC
>TRBJ2-2|-|TRBV28|-
CASSLYRNTGELFF
TGTGCCAGCAGTTTATACAGGAACACCGGGGAGCTGTTTTTT
>TRBJ1-2|-|TRBV11-3|-
CASSLAGQYYGYTF
TGTGCCAGCAGCTTAGCCGGACAGTACTATGGCTACACCTTC
>TRBJ1-1|TRBD1|TRBV7-9|-
CASSQQGANTEAFF
TGTGCCAGCAGCCAACAGGGGGCGAACACTGAAGCTTTCTTT
>TRBJ2-5|TRBD2|TRBV6-6|few
CASRSSGARYQETQYF
TGTGCCAGCAGGTCTAGCGGAGCAAGATACCAAGAGACCCAGTACTTC
>TRBJ2-1|-|TRBV10-1|-
CASSEFGQNNEQFF
TGCGCCAGCAGTGAGTTTGGACAGAACAATGAGCAGTTCTTC
>TRBJ2-1|-|TRBV5-4|-
CASSTQTGREQFF
TGTGCCAGCAGCACCCAGACAGGTCGTGAGCAGTTCTTC
>TRBJ1-3|-|TRBV30|-
CAWSQGRNTIYF
TGTGCCTGGTCACAGGGCCGAAACACCATATATTTT
>TRBJ2-3|TRBD1|TRBV7-3|-
CASSLPGTGGSDTQYF
TGTGCCAGCAGCTTGCCCGGGACAGGGGGATCGGATACGCAGTATTTT
>TRBJ2-5|-|TRBV27|-
CASSTWTGQETQYF
TGTGCCAGCAGTACTTGGACGGGACAAGAGACCCAGTACTTC
>TRBJ2-5|-|TRBV5-4|-
CASSSPQGGFETQYF
TGTGCCAGCAGCTCCCCTCAGGGGGGATTCGAGACCCAGTACTTC
>TRBJ2-3|-|TRBV29-1|-
CSVATWTDTQYF
TGCAGCGTTGCTACTTGGACAGATACGCAGTATTTT
>TRBJ1-2|TRBD1|TRBV19|-
CATGTGLDYGYTF
TGTGCCACCGGGACAGGGTTAGACTATGGCTACACCTTC
>TRBJ1-1|-|TRBV27|-
CASSLGGVTEAFF
TGTGCCAGCAGTTTAGGGGGGGTGACTGAAGCTTTCTTT
>TRBJ2-1|TRBD2|TRBV7-2|-
CASSQLAGGQDEQFF
TGTGCCAGCAGCCAACTAGCGGGGGGGCAAGATGAGCAGTTCTTC
>TRBJ2-6|-|TRBV5-1|-
CASSFWAGTSGANVLTF
TGCGCCAGCAGCTTCTGGGCGGGAACCTCTGGGGCCAACGTCCTGACTTTC
>TRBJ1-3|TRBD1|TRBV19|-
CASSTTGYGNTIYF
TGTGCCAGTAGCACGACAGGGTACGGAAACACCATATATTTT
>TRBJ2-1|-|TRBV3-1/TRBV3-2|-
CASTGTPDNEQFF
TGTGCCAGCACCGGGACACCCGACAATGAGCAGTTCTTC
>TRBJ2-3|TRBD1|TRBV19|-
CASSHQDRATDTQYF
TGTGCCAGTAGTCACCAGGACAGGGCCACAGATACGCAGTATTTT
>TRBJ2-1|TRBD1|TRBV5-5|-
CASSLEGALSYNEQFF
TGTGCCAGCAGCTTGGAGGGGGCGCTTTCCTACAATGAGCAGTTCTTC
>TRBJ2-3|-|TRBV11-2|-
CASSQDWGETDTQYF
TGTGCCAGCAGCCAAGATTGGGGAGAAACAGATACGCAGTATTTT
>TRBJ2-3|TRBD2|TRBV7-9|-
CASSPSGRGTDTQYF
TGTGCCAGCAGCCCCAGCGGGAGGGGCACAGATACGCAGTATTTT
>TRBJ1-3|-|TRBV5-1|-
CASSLGELAGNTIYF
TGCGCCAGCAGCTTGGGAGAACTTGCTGGAAACACCATATATTTT
>TRBJ1-2|-|TRBV4-1|-
CASSLKGSGMNTF
TGCGCCAGCAGCTTAAAGGGGTCAGGGATGAACACCTTC
>TRBJ1-3|-|TRBV5-1|-
CASSLDGGAGNTIYF
TGCGCCAGCAGCTTGGATGGAGGGGCAGGAAACACCATATATTTT
>TRBJ1-2|TRBD1|TRBV19|-
CASSIRDSVDYTF
TGTGCCAGTAGTATCCGGGACAGTGTGGACTACACCTTC
>TRBJ2-1|TRBD2|TRBV7-9|-
CASSPGVAGAPNEQFF
TGTGCCAGCAGCCCCGGGGTAGCGGGAGCGCCCAATGAGCAGTTCTTC
>TRBJ1-1|-|TRBV7-8|-
CASSPSRVSEAFF
TGTGCCAGCAGCCCTAGTCGGGTATCTGAAGCTTTCTTT
>TRBJ1-5|-|TRBV9|few
CAIPKSGAGGNQPQHF
TGTGCCATTCCCAAGTCCGGGGCGGGGGGCAATCAGCCCCAGCATTTT
>TRBJ1-5|TRBD1|TRBV24-1|-
CATSAGQGSNQPQHF
TGTGCCACCAGTGCCGGACAGGGTAGCAATCAGCCCCAGCATTTT
>TRBJ2-4|TRBD1|TRBV15|once
CATSRDMDRANIQYF
TGTGCCACCAGCAGAGATATGGACAGGGCAAACATTCAGTACTTC
>TRBJ1-3|-|TRBV30|few
CAWSRLGASGNTIYF
TGTGCCTGGAGTCGGCTGGGGGCGAGTGGAAACACCATATATTTT
>TRBJ1-3|-|TRBV30|-
CAWSILRGSSGNTIYF
TGTGCCTGGAGTATATTAAGGGGTAGCTCTGGAAACACCATATATTTT
>TRBJ2-1|-|TRBV19|-
CASRASKESAYNEQFF
TGTGCCAGTAGAGCTTCGAAGGAGTCGGCCTACAATGAGCAGTTCTTC
>TRBJ1-3|TRBD1|TRBV5-1|-
CASSPGQASGNTIYF
TGCGCCAGCAGCCCAGGACAGGCTTCGGGAAACACCATATATTTT
>TRBJ1-5|TRBD1|TRBV28|once
CASSFGQGIRNQPQHF
TGTGCCAGCAGTTTTGGACAGGGTATACGCAATCAGCCCCAGCATTTT
>TRBJ1-1|-|TRBV5-1|-
CASSLQGGVNTEAFF
TGCGCCAGCAGCTTGCAGGGCGGGGTGAACACTGAAGCTTTCTTT
>TRBJ2-1|TRBD1|TRBV5-4|-
CASWDRGSPYNEQFF
TGTGCCAGCTGGGACAGGGGGTCACCCTACAATGAGCAGTTCTTC
>TRBJ2-1|TRBD1|TRBV2|few
CASTWVQGAADEQFF
TGTGCCAGCACCTGGGTACAGGGGGCGGCCGATGAGCAGTTCTTC
>TRBJ1-1|-|TRBV28|-
CASEGGYTEAFF
TGTGCCAGCGAAGGGGGATACACTGAAGCTTTCTTT
>TRBJ2-2|-|TRBV7-8|-
CASSLQEATGELFF
TGTGCCAGCAGCTTACAGGAGGCCACCGGGGAGCTGTTTTTT
>TRBJ2-1|-|TRBV5-1|few
CASSSQARDTPYNEQFF
TGCGCCAGCAGCTCCCAAGCCCGGGACACACCCTACAATGAGCAGTTCTTC
>TRBJ2-6|-|TRBV7-8|-
CASSVPRGVKSGANVLTF
TGTGCCAGCAGCGTCCCCAGGGGTGTAAAGAGTGGGGCCAACGTCCTGACTTTC
>TRBJ2-2|TRBD2|TRBV14|-
CASSRVTSVWGGELFF
TGTGCCAGCAGCCGTGTGACTAGCGTCTGGGGCGGGGAGCTGTTTTTT
>TRBJ2-2|TRBD2|TRBV5-6|-
CASSYGLAGVTGELFF
TGTGCCAGCAGCTACGGACTAGCGGGAGTCACCGGGGAGCTGTTTTTT
>TRBJ2-1|TRBD2|TRBV15|-
CATRTSGASLNEQFF
TGTGCCACGCGGACTAGCGGGGCCTCATTGAATGAGCAGTTCTTC
>TRBJ2-1|TRBD2|TRBV30|-
CAWSGVGGSTDEQFF
TGTGCCTGGAGTGGGGTTGGCGGGAGTACTGATGAGCAGTTCTTC
>TRBJ1-1|-|TRBV7-8|-
CASSILTGKNTEAFF
TGTGCCAGCAGCATTTTAACAGGGAAGAACACTGAAGCTTTCTTT
>TRBJ1-2|-|TRBV5-6|-
CASSLVRGGAGYTF
TGTGCCAGCAGCTTGGTTCGGGGAGGAGCTGGCTACACCTTC
>TRBJ1-6|-|TRBV19|-
CASSIDRQAEAPLHF
TGTGCCAGTAGTATAGATCGGCAGGCAGAAGCACCCCTCCACTTT
>TRBJ2-5|TRBD1|TRBV5-1|-
CASSLQGQGGPRETQYF
TGCGCCAGCAGCCTCCAAGGACAGGGGGGTCCTCGGGAGACCCAGTACTTC
>TRBJ1-1|-|TRBV4-1|few
CASSQDEQDRWENTEAFF
TGCGCCAGCAGCCAAGATGAACAGGACCGATGGGAGAACACTGAAGCTTTCTTT
>TRBJ2-7|-|TRBV5-4|few
CASRQRYSYEQYF
TGTGCCAGCAGGCAGCGGTACTCCTACGAGCAGTACTTC
>TRBJ2-1|TRBD2|TRBV5-1|-
CASKPGTSHRGTYNEQFF
TGCGCCAGCAAACCCGGGACTAGCCACAGAGGAACCTACAATGAGCAGTTCTTC
>TRBJ2-7|TRBD1|TRBV11-3|-
CASSSATEQGGTYEQYF
TGTGCCAGCAGCTCCGCTACCGAACAGGGGGGTACCTACGAGCAGTACTTC
>TRBJ2-5|TRBD2|TRBV24-1|-
CATSDLSTSGRGETQYF
TGTGCCACCAGTGATTTGTCGACTAGCGGGAGGGGGGAGACCCAGTACTTC